What follows are 18 T cell receptor beta chains derived from one specimen sequenced in a study of T-cell memory formation after mild COVID-19 (dated by TCRdb to about 2021). The library was generated by 5' RACE. The listed sequencing device is Illumina NovaSeq 6000. TCRdb applied fastp at Q25 and MiXCR to the public reads, then kept only in-frame beta chains. Entries are consolidated by CDR3 protein sequence, retaining the most common genes and DNA. This sample gives around 35,000 distinct CDR3 sequences in total; approximately 7.7% of them show up just once. Clones ranked in the top ten supply under 30% of the sample. The sample consisted of PBMCs or a T cell subset sorted from them (not recorded which). These receptors all stem from a man younger than 35 who had mild COVID-19 (a few samples of this study predate the infection). The sample titles of this study are shuffled in the database, so cell type and time point are left out; the donor was told from shared clones.

The rearrangement uses TRBV7-9 and TRBJ1-4; TRBD1 is a possible D gene (5 bases). CDR3 length: 16 residues. Trimming left V 6 bases short and J 5 bases short, with 19 bases between. Germline values: CDR1 SEHNR, CDR2 FQNEAQ (reference sequence). The chain's CDR3 is CASSLRWGLGNEKLFF. DNA of the CDR3: TGTGCCAGCAGTCTCCGTTGGGGGTTAGGGAATGAAAAACTGTTTTTT.

The V gene is TRBV7-9, the J gene TRBJ1-4; D remains unclear. V lost 5 bases to trimming and J lost 7 bases, with 20 bases between them. Germline CDR1 reads SEHNR; CDR2 reads FQNEAQ (reference sequence). The length of the CDR3 is 16 residues. CDR3 sequence: CASSPAARNLAEKLFF. The CDR3 region has the DNA TGTGCCAGCAGCCCGGCCGCCCGGAACCTAGCTGAAAAACTGTTTTTT.

This clonotype has more than one count but fewer than ten. J is TRBJ1-5 and V is TRBV30; 8 nucleotides agree with TRBD1. Trimming cost V 2 bases and J 5 bases; bases outside gene matches: 8. CDR1 and CDR2 from the germline V gene are GTSNPN and SVGIG (reference sequence). CDR3 size: 15 residues. The CDR3 DNA reads TGTGCCTGGAGTCCTCGGGGCAGGGGGCATCAGCCCCAGCATTTT. Its protein product is CAWSPRGRGHQPQHF.

This clonotype showed up just a few times. The chain combines TRBV18 with TRBJ1-1, with 9 nucleotides matching TRBD1. J was trimmed by 6 bases and V by 4 bases; bases with no gene match: 6. CDR1 KGHSH and CDR2 LQKENI come from the germline V gene. CDR3 length equals 14 residues. The CDR3 sequence is CASSLQGASAEAFF. The CDR3 bases are TGTGCCAGCTCACTACAGGGGGCAAGCGCTGAAGCTTTCTTT.

This clonotype was seen ten or more times. The CDR3 spells CASSLDRQGSTDTQYF. The CDR3 nucleotides read TGTGCCAGCAGTCTCGATCGACAGGGGAGCACAGATACGCAGTATTTT. The gene calls are TRBV12-3 or TRBV12-4 and TRBJ2-3, with 8 positions matching TRBD1. The J segment lost 0 bases and the V segment lost 5 bases, leaving 7 bases of the junction unmatched. This CDR3 is built from 16 residues.

The CDR3 sequence is CASRVQSTSTDTQYF. The CDR3 DNA is TGTGCCAGCAGGGTACAGAGCACTAGCACAGATACGCAGTATTTT. The rearrangement links TRBV7-9 to TRBJ2-3, with D unclear. With 6 bases removed from V and 0 bases from J, the gap between germline ends came to 13 bases. CDR1 is SEHNR and CDR2 is FQNEAQ in the germline V gene (reference sequence). The CDR3 loop spans 15 amino acids.

This clonotype was seen at least ten times. V and J are TRBV4-3 and TRBJ2-3; TRBD2 is a possible D gene (7 bases). This CDR3 is built from 17 residues. V was cut by 1 base and J by 2 bases, with 16 bases left in between. The germline V gene has CDR1 LGHNA and CDR2 YSLEER. The CDR3 protein is CASSQGSAGAYTDTQYF. The CDR3 DNA sequence: TGCGCCAGCAGCCAAGGTTCTGCGGGGGCTTACACAGATACGCAGTATTTT.

The chain uses TRBV10-2 and TRBJ2-7; 7 bases are a match to TRBD2. The CDR3 sequence is 13 residues long. Trimming at V came to 5 bases and at J to 3 bases, leaving 4 bases not matched to a gene. CDR1 and CDR2 (germline): WSHSY, SAAADI. CDR3 DNA: TGCGCCAGCAGTCTCGGGGGGTACTACGAGCAGTACTTC. It yields the protein CASSLGGYYEQYF.

There are many counts of this clonotype. The chain has TRBV20-1 and TRBJ1-2, with TRBD1 identical over 8 bases. V dropped 0 bases and J dropped 8; count of bases not matched to a gene: 11. This CDR3 comprises 15 residues. Germline lookup yields CDR1 DFQATT and CDR2 SNEGSKA (reference sequence). CDR3 nucleotides: TGCAGTGCTAGAGACTCCGGGACAGGCAATCTGGGCTACACCTTC. Its protein is CSARDSGTGNLGYTF.

This clonotype was found a few times. The chain carries TRBV18 and TRBJ1-1; tentatively, D is TRBD1 (6 bases). The germline V gene encodes CDR1 KGHSH and CDR2 LQKENI. Trimming removed 4 bases from V and 8 bases from J, with 11 bases in between. This CDR3 has 12 residues. The CDR3 loop is CASSLLTGEAFF. The CDR3 nucleotides read TGTGCCAGCTCACTCCTGACAGGCGAAGCTTTCTTT.

The J gene is TRBJ2-7, the V gene TRBV7-9; possible D gene TRBD2, 6 bases. The CDR3 has 16 residues. CDR1 SEHNR and CDR2 FQNEAQ come from the germline V gene (reference sequence). The V and J ends lost 1 base and 6 bases respectively, with 19 bases between them. The CDR3 is CASSLGPGGAGSEQYV. The DNA for the CDR3 is TGTGCCAGCAGCTTAGGGCCTGGTGGGGCGGGGAGCGAGCAGTACGTC.

This clonotype was counted between two and nine times. The chain uses TRBV18 and TRBJ2-3, with TRBD1 matching over 8 bases. This CDR3 is 16 amino acids long. Trimming removed 6 bases from V and 2 bases from J; junction bases left unmatched: 10. CDR1 is KGHSH and CDR2 is LQKENI in the germline V gene. The CDR3 here is CASSPPGQVNTDTQYF. CDR3 coding DNA: TGTGCCAGCTCTCCCCCGGGACAGGTGAACACAGATACGCAGTATTTT.

At least ten counts were recorded for this clonotype. The rearrangement uses TRBV7-2 and TRBJ1-5, with no clear D. The germline gives CDR1 SGHTA, CDR2 FQGNSA. The CDR3 totals 13 residues. Trimming shortened V by 5 bases and J by 7 bases, and 12 bases separated the two germline ends. CDR3 sequence: CASSAQPDQPQHF. DNA of the CDR3: TGTGCCAGCAGCGCTCAGCCGGACCAGCCCCAGCATTTT.

V and J are TRBV4-3 and TRBJ2-5; D is unclear. This CDR3 contains 16 residues. Trimming pared 0 bases from V and 3 bases from J, leaving 14 bases between. CDR1 is LGHNA, CDR2 YSLEER, per germline. The CDR3 DNA is TGCGCCAGCAGCCAAGATTCTCGATCCCGGGAAGAGACCCAGTACTTC. It codes for CASSQDSRSREETQYF.

This clonotype came up many times. The V and J genes are TRBV7-3 and TRBJ2-7; TRBD2 matches 8 bases. After removal of 5 bases from V and 3 bases from J, the junction contained 9 bases not matched to a gene. This CDR3 has 15 amino acids. In germline, CDR1 is SGHTA, CDR2 FQGTGA. The CDR3 reads CASSPMPGLGYEQYF. The CDR3 coding sequence is TGTGCCAGCAGCCCTATGCCGGGACTAGGCTACGAGCAGTACTTC.

This clonotype was observed many times. The gene calls are TRBV6-1 and TRBJ2-2; D unresolved. Germline assignment: CDR1 MNHNS and CDR2 SASEGT. Trimming took off 2 bases at V and 2 bases at J, with 3 bases between the two ends. The CDR3 is 13 residues long. The CDR3 DNA reads TGTGCCAGCAGTGAACCAAACACCGGGGAGCTGTTTTTT. Protein product: CASSEPNTGELFF.

In its sample, this clonotype was seen many times. The rearrangement uses TRBV20-1 and TRBJ2-7; 7 bases match TRBD1. The CDR3 covers 12 residues. Trimming removed 4 bases from V and 3 bases from J; junction bases left unmatched: 3. Germline V lookup: CDR1 DFQATT, CDR2 SNEGSKA (reference sequence). The CDR3 loop is CSATGGNYEQYF. CDR3 bases: TGCAGTGCTACAGGGGGTAACTACGAGCAGTACTTC.

The sample holds many counts of this clonotype. J is TRBJ2-3 and V is TRBV27, with D tentatively TRBD2 (5 bases). The V gene's germline CDR1 is MNHEY and CDR2 SMNVEV (reference sequence). The CDR3 covers 15 residues. V shed 0 bases and J shed 4 bases, with 11 bases lying between them. CDR3 protein: CASSLSPRAPDTQYF. The DNA of the CDR3 is TGTGCCAGCAGTTTATCTCCGAGGGCACCAGATACGCAGTATTTT.